The 17 T cell receptor beta chains given below trace back to one sample, sequenced in a study of T cell responses to AZD1222 COVID-19 vaccine. The protocol was immunoSEQ multiplex PCR, while the TCRdb copy is restricted to in-frame clones and leaves out a portion. The repertoire holds about 140,000 clones, roughly 92% seen once, with around 3.5% in the top ten. Source: peripheral blood, taken 28 days after the second AZD1222 dose. Every receptor here comes from an adult who received the AZD1222 COVID-19 vaccine.

The rearrangement joins TRBV3-1 (or the pseudogene TRBV3-2) to TRBJ2-5, with D perhaps matching TRBD1 (6 bases). The CDR3 loop spans 14 amino acids. The germline V and J ends were trimmed by 3 bases and 5 bases, with 13 bases remaining between them. Germline lookup yields CDR1 LGHDT and CDR2 YNNKEL (reference sequence). The CDR3, as DNA: TGTGCCAGCAGCCATCTCGCAGGGGAGGAGACCCAGTACTTC. Translated, it gives CASSHLAGEETQYF.

The rearrangement joins TRBV12-3 or TRBV12-4 to TRBJ1-6; maybe TRBD1 (5 bases). V gave up 5 bases and J gave up 12 bases, with 11 bases separating them. This CDR3 comprises 12 residues. The CDR3: CASSGTLGPLHF. The CDR3 coding sequence is TGTGCCAGCAGTGGGACGCTGGGACCCCTCCACTTT.

J is TRBJ1-4 and V is TRBV28, with D possibly being TRBD1 (6 bases). The germline V gene encodes CDR1 MDHEN and CDR2 SYDVKM. The CDR3 extends over 17 amino acids. The germline V and J ends were trimmed by 6 bases and 0 bases, with 17 bases remaining between them. The CDR3 protein is CASSSPRGPTTNEKLFF. Here the CDR3 DNA reads TGTGCCAGCAGCTCGCCCAGGGGACCCACAACTAATGAAAAACTGTTTTTT.

J is TRBJ2-7 and V is TRBV28, with 7 bases matching TRBD2. After removal of 3 bases from V and 0 bases from J, the junction contained 20 bases not matched to a gene. Germline V lookup: CDR1 MDHEN, CDR2 SYDVKM. This CDR3 spans 20 amino acids. CDR3 loop: CASSLIGYRFGGGNSYEQYF. The CDR3 nucleotides read TGTGCCAGCAGTTTGATAGGGTACCGGTTTGGCGGGGGTAACTCCTACGAGCAGTACTTC.

The rearrangement links TRBV7-3 to TRBJ1-3; TRBD1 might be the D (6 bases). The V end lost 5 bases, the J end lost 9 bases, and 17 bases lay between the germline ends. The CDR3 is 14 residues long. Germline V lookup: CDR1 SGHTA, CDR2 FQGTGA. The CDR3 coding sequence is TGTGCCAGCAGCCCCAGGGGCAGGGGAGGCACCATATATTTT. Encoded protein: CASSPRGRGGTIYF.

The chain has TRBV7-9 and TRBJ2-7; 7 bases agree with TRBD1. This CDR3 contains 12 residues. V lost 5 bases to trimming and J lost 4 bases; unmatched junction nucleotides: 2. Germline CDR1 and CDR2: SEHNR and FQNEAQ (reference sequence). In nucleotides, the CDR3 is TGTGCCAGCAGCCAACAGGGGTACGAGCAGTACTTC. It encodes CASSQQGYEQYF. The full variable domain, rest sourced from reference TRBV7-9 and TRBJ2-7, is DTGVSQNPRHKITKRGQNVTFRCDPISEHNRLYWYRQTLGQGPEFLTYFQNEAQLEKSRLLSDRFSAERPKGSFSTLEIQRTEQGDSAMYLCASSQQGYEQYFGPGTRLTVT.

The CDR3 DNA reads TGTGCCAGCAGTGAGTTTGGGTCGTCCACCTACGAGCAGTACTTC. Translated: CASSEFGSSTYEQYF. The genes are TRBV6-1 and TRBJ2-7; D unresolved. The V and J ends lost 3 bases and 2 bases respectively, with 14 bases between them. The CDR3 runs 15 residues. CDR1 and CDR2 from the germline V gene are MNHNS and SASEGT.

This chain joins TRBV2 and TRBJ2-1; D unclear. The CDR3 has 14 amino acids. Trimming stripped 4 bases from V and 0 bases from J, with 7 bases between. Germline CDR1 is SNHLY and CDR2 is FYNNEI. The CDR3 DNA reads TGTGCCAGCAGTGCGGACCTCTCCTACAATGAGCAGTTCTTC. Its translation is CASSADLSYNEQFF.

The chain uses TRBV12-3 or TRBV12-4 and TRBJ1-1, with a possible D match to TRBD1 (5 bases). This CDR3 has 12 amino acids. V lost 5 bases, J lost 11 bases, and 15 bases lay in between. CDR3 in amino acids: CASSPGLGSAFF. The CDR3 DNA sequence: TGTGCCAGCAGTCCGGGACTCGGCAGCGCTTTCTTT.

The chain is built from TRBV5-6 and TRBJ2-1; TRBD2 agrees at 10 bases. The CDR3 consists of 16 residues. Germline lookup yields CDR1 SGHDT and CDR2 YYEEEE. The V and J ends lost 1 base and 5 bases, in that order; junction bases with no gene match: 6. The CDR3 DNA sequence: TGTGCCAGCAGCTTGTGGGGGACTAGCGTCAACAATGAGCAGTTCTTC. The encoded protein is CASSLWGTSVNNEQFF. Variable domain in full (rest from reference TRBV5-6 and TRBJ2-1): DAGVTQSPTHLIKTRGQQVTLRCSPKSGHDTVSWYQQALGQGPQFIFQYYEEEERQRGNFPDRFSGHQFPNYSSELNVNALLLGDSALYLCASSLWGTSVNNEQFFGPGTRLTVL.

The chain links TRBV5-1 to TRBJ2-7; TRBD2 aligns across 8 bases. The CDR3 has 18 amino acids. With 0 bases clipped from V and 2 bases from J, the junction kept 13 bases outside the gene matches. Germline V gene lookup returns CDR1 SGHRS and CDR2 YFSETQ. CDR3 sequence (DNA): TGCGCCAGCAGCTTGGCCACCATGGGCGGGAGGATCCCCTACGAGCAGTACTTC. As protein: CASSLATMGGRIPYEQYF.

The rearrangement links TRBV7-2 to TRBJ2-7; D remains ambiguous. The V end lost 2 bases, the J end lost 2 bases, and 10 bases lay between the germline ends. The CDR3 extends over 14 amino acids. Germline assignment: CDR1 SGHTA and CDR2 FQGNSA. CDR3 amino acids: CASSLNFLPYEQYF. Written as DNA, the CDR3 is TGTGCCAGCAGCTTAAACTTTCTTCCCTACGAGCAGTACTTC.

Written as DNA, the CDR3 is TGCGCCAGCAGCTTGAGGCCGGGGGGGCCCTACGAGCAGTACTTC. This codes for CASSLRPGGPYEQYF. The rearrangement links TRBV5-1 to TRBJ2-7; the match to TRBD2 covers 8 bases. The CDR3 has 15 residues. J was trimmed by 2 bases and V by 1 base; bases with no gene match: 5. From germline, CDR1 is SGHRS and CDR2 YFSETQ.

This clone came up once. This chain connects TRBV27 to TRBJ1-5; unclear D gene. V dropped 6 bases and J dropped 0 bases, with 12 bases sitting between them. The CDR3 totals 15 residues. Germline values: CDR1 MNHEY, CDR2 SMNVEV (reference sequence). CDR3 residues: CASSLASYSNQPQHF. The CDR3 region has the DNA TGTGCCAGCAGCCTGGCCTCGTATAGCAATCAGCCCCAGCATTTT.

The chain joins TRBV5-6 to TRBJ1-1, with 7 bases fitting TRBD1. Germline V lookup: CDR1 SGHDT, CDR2 YYEEEE. Trimming removed 4 bases from V and 1 base from J; junction bases left unmatched: 16. CDR3 length: 18 amino acids. The DNA for the CDR3 is TGTGCCAGCAGCAGGACAGGTTCGCCCGACCCAAAGAACACTGAAGCTTTCTTT. Its translation: CASSRTGSPDPKNTEAFF.

The rearrangement uses TRBV6-6 and TRBJ1-1; maybe TRBD1 (5 bases). CDR1 is MNHNY and CDR2 is SVGAGI in the germline V gene (reference sequence). The CDR3 runs to 15 residues. Between the trimmed V and J ends, which lost 7 bases and 0 bases, there was a span of 15 bases. The CDR3 reads CASTARQTMNTEAFF. CDR3 nucleotides: TGTGCCAGCACAGCCCGACAGACTATGAACACTGAAGCTTTCTTT.

Only one count was recorded for this clone. The chain links TRBV6-5 to TRBJ2-3; no clear D. Germline V gene sequence: CDR1 MNHEY, CDR2 SVGAGI. This CDR3 region has 14 residues. V gave up 0 bases and J gave up 0 bases, with 4 bases separating them. CDR3 in amino acids: CASSYSASTDTQYF. The CDR3 nucleotides are TGTGCCAGCAGTTACTCGGCTAGCACAGATACGCAGTATTTT.